The following is a T cell receptor (beta chain) sequence with its context. This sample is drawn from a study of blood T cell repertoires in COVID-19. This CDR3 has 14 amino acids. V lost 4 bases and J lost 3, with 10 bases in between. CDR1 and CDR2 (germline): LNHDA, SQIVND (reference sequence). Sequencing used immunoSEQ multiplex PCR; TCRdb keeps in-frame clones, though not all of them. The sample yields under 250,000 clones, around 83% seen once. The receptor's source is a man aged 80 or over with acute or convalescent COVID-19. Material for sequencing was peripheral blood. This chain links TRBV19 with TRBJ1-3; D gene unclear. In DNA form, the CDR3 reads TGTGCCAGTAGTACAGATCTACTTGGAAACACCATATATTTT. This translates into CASSTDLLGNTIYF.